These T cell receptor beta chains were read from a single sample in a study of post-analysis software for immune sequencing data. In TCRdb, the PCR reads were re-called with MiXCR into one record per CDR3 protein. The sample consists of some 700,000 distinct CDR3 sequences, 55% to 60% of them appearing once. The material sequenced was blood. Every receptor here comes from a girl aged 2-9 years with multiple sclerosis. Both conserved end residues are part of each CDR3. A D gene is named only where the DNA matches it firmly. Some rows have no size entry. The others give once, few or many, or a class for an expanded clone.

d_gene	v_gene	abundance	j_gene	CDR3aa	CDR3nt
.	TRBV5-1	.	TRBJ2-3	CASSLSTGARPDTQYF	TGCGCCAGCAGCTTAAGTACGGGGGCGCGTCCAGATACGCAGTATTTT
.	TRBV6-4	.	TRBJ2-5	CASSTGSGPQETQYF	TGTGCCAGCAGTACGGGTAGCGGCCCCCAAGAGACCCAGTACTTC
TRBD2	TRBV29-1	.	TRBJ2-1	CSVGKREDEQFF	TGCAGCGTTGGCAAGCGGGAGGACGAGCAGTTCTTC
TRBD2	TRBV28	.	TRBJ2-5	CASSTGGVINEQYF	TGTGCCAGCAGTACGGGAGGAGTGATAAATGAGCAGTACTTC
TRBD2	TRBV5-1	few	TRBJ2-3	CASSLPSGGSTDTQYF	TGCGCCAGCAGCCTCCCTAGCGGGGGGAGCACAGATACGCAGTATTTT
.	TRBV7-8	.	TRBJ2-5	CASSRTEGYQETQYF	TGTGCCAGCAGCCGCACCGAGGGGTACCAAGAGACCCAGTACTTC
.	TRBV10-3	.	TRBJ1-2	CAISDRQGLYGYTF	TGTGCCATCAGTGACCGGCAGGGCCTCTATGGCTACACCTTC
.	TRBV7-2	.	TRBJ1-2	CASSLEGRERWYGYTF	TGTGCCAGCAGCTTAGAAGGAAGGGAGCGGTGGTATGGCTACACCTTC
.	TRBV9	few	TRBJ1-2	CASSPSSGYTF	TGTGCCAGCAGCCCCTCTAGTGGCTACACCTTC
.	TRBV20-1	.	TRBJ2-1	CSPTQLGGDEQFF	TGCAGCCCTACCCAGCTAGGAGGCGATGAGCAGTTCTTC
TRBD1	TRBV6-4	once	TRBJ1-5	CAPRTDRPFYQPQHF	TGTGCCCCAAGGACGGACAGGCCCTTCTATCAGCCCCAGCATTTT
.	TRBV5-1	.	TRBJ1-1	CASSLVAAENTEAFF	TGCGCCAGCAGCTTGGTCGCGGCGGAGAACACTGAAGCTTTCTTT
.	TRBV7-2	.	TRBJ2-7	CASSLNWASYEQYF	TGTGCCAGCAGCTTAAATTGGGCTTCCTACGAGCAGTACTTC
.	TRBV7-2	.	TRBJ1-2	CASSPHGPYGYTF	TGTGCCAGCAGCCCACACGGACCCTATGGCTACACCTTC
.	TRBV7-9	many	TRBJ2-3	CASSLLGTDTQYF	TGTGCCAGCAGCCTACTGGGAACAGATACGCAGTATTTT
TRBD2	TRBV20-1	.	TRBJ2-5	CSAGTSGRLETQYF	TGCAGTGCTGGGACTAGCGGGAGACTGGAGACCCAGTACTTC
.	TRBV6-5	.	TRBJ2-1	CASKSRGSNEQFF	TGTGCCAGCAAGTCCCGAGGGAGCAATGAGCAGTTCTTC
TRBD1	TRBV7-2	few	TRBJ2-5	CASSPGQLETQYF	TGTGCCAGCAGCCCGGGACAGCTAGAGACCCAGTACTTC
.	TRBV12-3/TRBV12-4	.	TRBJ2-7	CASSSGTYSYEQYF	TGTGCCAGCAGTTCAGGGACTTACTCCTACGAGCAGTACTTC
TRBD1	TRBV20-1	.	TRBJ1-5	CSATQTGGQQPQHF	TGCAGTGCTACTCAAACAGGGGGCCAACAGCCCCAGCATTTT
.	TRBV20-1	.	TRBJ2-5	CSARGRKGSLGETQYF	TGCAGTGCTAGAGGGAGGAAGGGGTCCCTTGGGGAGACCCAGTACTTC
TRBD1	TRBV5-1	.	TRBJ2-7	CASSVDRGIYEQYF	TGCGCCAGCAGCGTGGACAGGGGTATTTACGAGCAGTACTTC
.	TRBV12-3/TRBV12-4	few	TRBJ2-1	CASSSSMGHEQFF	TGTGCCAGCAGTTCGTCCATGGGGCATGAGCAGTTCTTC
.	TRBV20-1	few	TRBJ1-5	CSAQGPNSDQPQHF	TGCAGTGCTCAGGGACCGAATAGCGATCAGCCCCAGCATTTT
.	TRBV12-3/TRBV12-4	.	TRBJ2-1	CASSFLQGPNEQFF	TGTGCCAGCAGTTTCCTACAGGGACCCAATGAGCAGTTCTTC
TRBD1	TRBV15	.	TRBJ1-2	CATSRAIGQDYGYTF	TGTGCCACCAGCAGAGCGATCGGACAGGACTATGGCTACACCTTC
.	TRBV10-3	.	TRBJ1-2	CAISEFGGHGYVYTF	TGTGCCATCAGTGAATTTGGGGGGCATGGCTATGTCTACACCTTC
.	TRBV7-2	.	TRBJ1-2	CASSLGLGLLGYTF	TGTGCCAGCAGCTTAGGTCTCGGCCTTCTCGGCTACACCTTC
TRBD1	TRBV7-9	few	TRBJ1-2	CASSRTGELGYTF	TGTGCCAGCAGCCGGACAGGGGAGCTTGGCTACACCTTC
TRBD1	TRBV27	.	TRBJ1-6	CASRLQGLGSPLHF	TGTGCCAGCAGACTACAGGGGCTGGGTTCACCCCTCCACTTT
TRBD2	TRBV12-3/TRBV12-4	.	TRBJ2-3	CASSPRGRAGTDTQYF	TGTGCCAGCAGTCCCCGGGGGAGGGCCGGCACAGATACGCAGTATTTT
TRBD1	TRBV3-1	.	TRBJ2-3	CASSRTGSSTDTQYF	TGTGCCAGCAGCCGGACAGGGTCTAGCACAGATACGCAGTATTTT
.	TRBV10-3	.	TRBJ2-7	CAISRGGEDEQYF	TGTGCCATATCTCGAGGGGGGGAAGACGAGCAGTACTTC
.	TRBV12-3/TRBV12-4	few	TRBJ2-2	CASSSGRTTGELFF	TGTGCCAGCAGTTCCGGACGGACCACCGGGGAGCTGTTTTTT
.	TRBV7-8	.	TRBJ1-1	CASSPSVAEAFF	TGTGCCAGCAGCCCGAGTGTAGCTGAAGCTTTCTTT
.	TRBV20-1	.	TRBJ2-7	CSAREWQGVPYEQYF	TGCAGTGCTAGAGAATGGCAGGGTGTCCCCTACGAGCAGTACTTC
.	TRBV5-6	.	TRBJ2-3	CASSRPDPLNTQYF	TGTGCCAGCAGCCGACCCGATCCCCTTAATACGCAGTATTTT